This is a list of T cell receptor beta chains from one sample in a study of blood T cell repertoires in COVID-19. Libraries were prepared by immunoSEQ multiplex PCR; TCRdb keeps only in-frame clonotypes and omits some of them. This sample yields about 250,000 clones, of which 80% to 90% are seen a single time; roughly 8.7% belongs to the top ten. The sequenced sample was peripheral blood. Source of these receptors: a man aged 35-49 years with active or convalescent COVID-19. The CDR3 runs from the conserved cysteine through the conserved F or W. A D gene is named only where the DNA matches it firmly. The size field is filled for only some rows; it gives once, few, many or a size class.

CDR3	DNA	J	size	V	D
CASSLGQGGTNEKLFF	TGTGCCAGCAGCCTGGGACAGGGCGGAACTAATGAAAAACTGTTTTTT	TRBJ1-4	-	TRBV9	TRBD1
CASSVIGETEAFF	TGTGCCAGCAGCGTCATAGGAGAGACTGAAGCTTTCTTT	TRBJ1-1	-	TRBV9	-
CASSEGQVRLGGQYF	TGTGCCAGCAGTGAAGGACAGGTCAGGTTAGGCGGGCAGTACTTC	TRBJ2-7	-	TRBV6-1	-
CASSFGQGSTEAFF	TGTGCCAGCAGTTTCGGACAGGGAAGCACTGAAGCTTTCTTT	TRBJ1-1	once	TRBV6-2/TRBV6-3	TRBD1
CASSQEGRGLHGELFF	TGCGCCAGCAGCCAAGAAGGCAGGGGGCTTCACGGGGAGCTGTTTTTT	TRBJ2-2	-	TRBV4-3	TRBD1
CASSFSGSSSYEQYF	TGTGCCAGCAGCTTTAGCGGGAGCTCTTCCTACGAGCAGTACTTC	TRBJ2-7	many	TRBV13	TRBD2
CASSLEQVAEQFF	TGTGCCAGCAGCTTAGAGCAGGTCGCTGAGCAGTTCTTC	TRBJ2-1	-	TRBV11-2	-
CASSTRGGSGNTIYF	TGCGCCAGCAGCACCCGAGGGGGCTCTGGAAACACCATATATTTT	TRBJ1-3	-	TRBV5-1	-
CASSLSREASYEQYF	TGTGCCAGCAGCCTATCCCGGGAGGCCTCCTACGAGCAGTACTTC	TRBJ2-7	-	TRBV11-3	TRBD2
CASTPRGNLYEQYF	TGTGCCAGTACCCCCCGGGGAAACCTCTACGAGCAGTACTTC	TRBJ2-7	once	TRBV19	-
CASSLPGGEQYF	TGTGCCAGCAGTCTCCCGGGGGGCGAGCAGTACTTC	TRBJ2-7	-	TRBV6-2/TRBV6-3	TRBD2
CATRHVGQQPQHF	TGTGCCACCAGACATGTGGGACAACAGCCCCAGCATTTT	TRBJ1-5	-	TRBV24-1	-
CASSFGDQPQHF	TGTGCCAGCAGCTTCGGAGACCAGCCCCAGCATTTT	TRBJ1-5	-	TRBV7-9	-
CASQLAGTSYEQYF	TGTGCCAGCCAGTTAGCGGGCACTTCCTACGAGCAGTACTTC	TRBJ2-7	-	TRBV2	TRBD2
CASSLEVRANQETQYF	TGCGCCAGCAGCTTGGAAGTCAGGGCAAACCAAGAGACCCAGTACTTC	TRBJ2-5	-	TRBV5-1	-
CASSSAQGRNQPQHF	TGTGCCAGCAGTTCCGCACAGGGAAGAAATCAGCCCCAGCATTTT	TRBJ1-5	-	TRBV6-5	-
CASSPRVDLYSGANVLTF	TGTGCCAGCAGCCCCAGGGTCGATCTGTACTCTGGGGCCAACGTCCTGACTTTC	TRBJ2-6	-	TRBV7-3	-
CASSPSSFLEQFF	TGTGCCAGCAGCCCCTCCTCGTTTTTAGAGCAGTTCTTC	TRBJ2-1	-	TRBV3-1/TRBV3-2	-
CASSLYQGNSPLHF	TGTGCCAGCAGCTTGTATCAGGGCAATTCACCCCTCCACTTT	TRBJ1-6	-	TRBV5-5	-
CASSGTNGYTF	TGTGCCAGCAGTGGGACAAATGGCTACACCTTC	TRBJ1-2	-	TRBV12-3/TRBV12-4	-
CASRTRVHTQYF	TGTGCCAGCAGAACCCGCGTGCATACGCAGTATTTT	TRBJ2-3	-	TRBV7-2	-
CASKPDTTNQPQHF	TGTGCCAGCAAGCCAGACACGACCAATCAGCCCCAGCATTTT	TRBJ1-5	-	TRBV6-5	-
CASSHMERFLTDTQYF	TGTGCCAGTAGTCATATGGAGCGGTTCCTCACAGATACGCAGTATTTT	TRBJ2-3	few	TRBV19	-
CAWEYREWSTDTQYF	TGTGCCTGGGAGTACAGGGAATGGAGCACAGATACGCAGTATTTT	TRBJ2-3	-	TRBV30	-
CASTELKQGSYEQYF	TGTGCCAGCACCGAACTAAAACAGGGGAGTTACGAGCAGTACTTC	TRBJ2-7	-	TRBV25-1	TRBD1
CASSPQGQVRETQYF	TGCGCCAGCAGCCCCCAAGGACAGGTCAGGGAGACCCAGTACTTC	TRBJ2-5	-	TRBV5-1	TRBD1
CASSLSGTGAEKLFF	TGCGCCAGCAGCTTGAGCGGGACAGGAGCTGAAAAACTGTTTTTT	TRBJ1-4	-	TRBV5-1	TRBD1
CASGGQINTEAFF	TGTGCCAGCGGCGGACAAATAAACACTGAAGCTTTCTTT	TRBJ1-1	-	TRBV12-3/TRBV12-4	-
CSVRQGVTNEKLFF	TGCAGCGTACGACAGGGGGTAACCAATGAAAAACTGTTTTTT	TRBJ1-4	-	TRBV29-1	TRBD1
CASSFLAGGPNEQFF	TGTGCCAGCAGCTTCTTAGCGGGAGGGCCCAATGAGCAGTTCTTC	TRBJ2-1	-	TRBV7-2	TRBD2
CASSRGRTTNEKLFF	TGTGCCAGCAGCCGGGGCAGAACAACTAATGAAAAACTGTTTTTT	TRBJ1-4	-	TRBV3-1/TRBV3-2	-
CASSPNGGAETQYF	TGTGCCAGCTCACCCAACGGTGGGGCAGAGACCCAGTACTTC	TRBJ2-5	once	TRBV18	-
CASSSRVSWEQYF	TGTGCCAGCAGCTCCCGGGTCTCTTGGGAGCAGTACTTC	TRBJ2-7	few	TRBV11-2	-
CASREDRGEGYTF	TGTGCCAGCAGGGAGGACAGGGGAGAGGGCTACACCTTC	TRBJ1-2	once	TRBV2	TRBD1
CASSLVPGGRYEQYF	TGTGCCAGCAGCTTAGTCCCAGGGGGCAGGTACGAGCAGTACTTC	TRBJ2-7	-	TRBV11-2	TRBD1
CASSPTPDRDTQYF	TGTGCCAGCAGCCCGACCCCCGACAGGGATACGCAGTATTTT	TRBJ2-3	-	TRBV7-9	-
CAISDSSYNSPLHF	TGTGCCATCAGTGACAGCTCCTATAATTCACCCCTCCACTTT	TRBJ1-6	many	TRBV10-3	-
CASSLDAAPPGTGELFF	TGCGCCAGCAGCTTGGATGCGGCACCTCCGGGCACCGGGGAGCTGTTTTTT	TRBJ2-2	-	TRBV5-1	-
CASGGQFNQPQHF	TGTGCCAGCGGCGGACAGTTCAATCAGCCCCAGCATTTT	TRBJ1-5	-	TRBV6-5	-
CASSWYRDKSYEQYF	TGTGCCAGCAGCTGGTACCGGGACAAATCCTACGAGCAGTACTTC	TRBJ2-7	-	TRBV11-2	-
CAWRDRGLSQPQHF	TGTGCCTGGAGGGACAGGGGGCTAAGTCAGCCCCAGCATTTT	TRBJ1-5	-	TRBV30	TRBD1
CASSLSAAHNEQFF	TGCGCCAGCAGCTTGTCGGCGGCTCACAATGAGCAGTTCTTC	TRBJ2-1	few	TRBV5-1	-
CASSSPGQGRTYEQYF	TGTGCCAGCAGTTCACCGGGACAGGGTAGAACCTACGAGCAGTACTTC	TRBJ2-7	-	TRBV27	TRBD1
CASSDTQTGGYTF	TGTGCCAGCAGCGACACACAGACCGGAGGCTACACCTTC	TRBJ1-2	few	TRBV2	-
CSVFWWGGHEKLFF	TGCAGCGTTTTTTGGTGGGGGGGGCATGAAAAACTGTTTTTT	TRBJ1-4	-	TRBV29-1	-
CASSLVLSESYEQYF	TGCGCCAGCAGCTTGGTTCTTTCAGAATCCTACGAGCAGTACTTC	TRBJ2-7	-	TRBV5-1	-
CASSLGQGPTDTQYF	TGTGCCAGCAGCTTAGGTCAGGGCCCCACAGATACGCAGTATTTT	TRBJ2-3	-	TRBV7-9	-
CATSEGPPMREQYF	TGTGCCACCAGCGAGGGCCCTCCAATGAGAGAGCAGTACTTC	TRBJ2-7	-	TRBV15	-